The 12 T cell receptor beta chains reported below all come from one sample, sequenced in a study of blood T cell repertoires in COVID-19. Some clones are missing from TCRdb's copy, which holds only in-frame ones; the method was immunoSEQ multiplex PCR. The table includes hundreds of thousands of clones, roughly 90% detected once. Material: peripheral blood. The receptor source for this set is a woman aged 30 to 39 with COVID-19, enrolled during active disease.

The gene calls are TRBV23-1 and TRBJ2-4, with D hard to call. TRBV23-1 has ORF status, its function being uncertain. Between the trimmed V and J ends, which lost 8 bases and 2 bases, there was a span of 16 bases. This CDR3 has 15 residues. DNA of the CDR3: TGCGCCAGCGGTAACTTCCCAGGTCCCAAAAACATTCAGTACTTC. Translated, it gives CASGNFPGPKNIQYF.

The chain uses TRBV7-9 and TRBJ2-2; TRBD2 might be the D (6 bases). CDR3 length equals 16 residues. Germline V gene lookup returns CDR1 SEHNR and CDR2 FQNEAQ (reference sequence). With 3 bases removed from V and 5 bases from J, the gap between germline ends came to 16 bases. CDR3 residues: CASSFLRGRGTGELFF. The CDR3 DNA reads TGTGCCAGCAGCTTTTTGCGGGGTCGAGGAACCGGGGAGCTGTTTTTT.

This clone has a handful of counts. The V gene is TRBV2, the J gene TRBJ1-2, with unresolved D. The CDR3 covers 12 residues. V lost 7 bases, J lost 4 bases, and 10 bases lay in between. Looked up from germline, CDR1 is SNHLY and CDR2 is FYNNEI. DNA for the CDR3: TGTGCCAGCACTCGGGGAGCCTATGGCTACACCTTC. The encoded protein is CASTRGAYGYTF.

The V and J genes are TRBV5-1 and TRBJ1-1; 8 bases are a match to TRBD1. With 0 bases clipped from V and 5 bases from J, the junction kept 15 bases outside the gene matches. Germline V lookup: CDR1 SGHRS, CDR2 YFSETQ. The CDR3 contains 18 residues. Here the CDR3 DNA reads TGCGCCAGCAGCTTGGTGGGGAGGAGCCAGGGGGCGAAGACTGAAGCTTTCTTT. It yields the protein CASSLVGRSQGAKTEAFF.

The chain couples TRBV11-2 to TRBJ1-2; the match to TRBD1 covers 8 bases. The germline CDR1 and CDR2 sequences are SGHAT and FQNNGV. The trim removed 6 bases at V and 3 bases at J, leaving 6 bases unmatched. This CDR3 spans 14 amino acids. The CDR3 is CASRYRGRDYGYTF. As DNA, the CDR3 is TGTGCCAGCAGATACAGGGGGAGGGACTATGGCTACACCTTC.

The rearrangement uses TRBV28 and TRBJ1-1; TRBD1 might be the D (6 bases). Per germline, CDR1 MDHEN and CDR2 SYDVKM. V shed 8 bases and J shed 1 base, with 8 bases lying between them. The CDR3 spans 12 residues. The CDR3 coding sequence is TGTGCCAGCTCGACAGGGAACACTGAAGCTTTCTTT. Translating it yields CASSTGNTEAFF. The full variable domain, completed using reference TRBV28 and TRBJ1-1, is DVKVTQSSRYLVKRTGEKVFLECVQDMDHENMFWYRQDPGLGLRLIYFSYDVKMKEKGDIPEGYSVSREKKERFSLILESASTNQTSMYLCASSTGNTEAFFGQGTRLTVV.

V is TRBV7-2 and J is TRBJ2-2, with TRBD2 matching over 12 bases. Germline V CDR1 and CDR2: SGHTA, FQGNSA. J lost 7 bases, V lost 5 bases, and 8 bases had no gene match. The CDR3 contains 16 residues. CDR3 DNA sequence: TGTGCCAGCAGCCCCGAGGGACTAGCGGGTGGCGGGGAGCTGTTTTTT. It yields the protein CASSPEGLAGGGELFF.

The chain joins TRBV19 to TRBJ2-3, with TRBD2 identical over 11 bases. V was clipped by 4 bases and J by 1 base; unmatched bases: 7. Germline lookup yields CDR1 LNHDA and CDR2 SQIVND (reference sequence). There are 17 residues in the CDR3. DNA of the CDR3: TGTGCCAGTAGTACTTTAGCGGGGGGGCCTGGCACAGATACGCAGTATTTT. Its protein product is CASSTLAGGPGTDTQYF.

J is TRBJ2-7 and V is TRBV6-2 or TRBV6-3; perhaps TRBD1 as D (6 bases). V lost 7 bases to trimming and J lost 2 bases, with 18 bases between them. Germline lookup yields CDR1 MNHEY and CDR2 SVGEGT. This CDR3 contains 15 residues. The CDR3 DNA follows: TGTGCCAGCACCCCACAGGGAGAGCCCCCCTACGAGCAGTACGTC. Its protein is CASTPQGEPPYEQYV.

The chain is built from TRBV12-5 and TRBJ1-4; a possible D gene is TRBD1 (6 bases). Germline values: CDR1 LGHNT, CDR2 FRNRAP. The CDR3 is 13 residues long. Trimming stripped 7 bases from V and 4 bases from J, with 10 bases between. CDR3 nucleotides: TGTGCTAGTGTTTCGGACAGTAATGAAAAACTGTTTTTT. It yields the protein CASVSDSNEKLFF. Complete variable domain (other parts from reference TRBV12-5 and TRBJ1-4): DARVTQTPRHKVTEMGQEVTMRCQPILGHNTVFWYRQTMMQGLELLAYFRNRAPLDDSGMPKDRFSAEMPDATLATLKIQPSEPRDSAVYFCASVSDSNEKLFFGSGTQLSVL.

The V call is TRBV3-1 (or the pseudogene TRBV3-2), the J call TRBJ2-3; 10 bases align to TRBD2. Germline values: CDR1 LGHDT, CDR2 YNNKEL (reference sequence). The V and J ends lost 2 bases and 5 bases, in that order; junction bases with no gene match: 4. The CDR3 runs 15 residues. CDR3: CASSQNERGGDTQYF. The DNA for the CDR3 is TGTGCCAGCAGCCAAAACGAGCGGGGGGGAGATACGCAGTATTTT.

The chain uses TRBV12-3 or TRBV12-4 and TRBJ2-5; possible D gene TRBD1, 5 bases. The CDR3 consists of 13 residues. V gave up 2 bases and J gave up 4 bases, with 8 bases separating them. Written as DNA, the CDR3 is TGTGCCAGCAGTTTAATTCAGGGAGAGACCCAGTACTTC. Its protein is CASSLIQGETQYF.